This T cell receptor (beta chain) was sequenced during a study of blood T cell repertoires in COVID-19. This CDR3 comprises 13 residues. With 6 bases clipped from V and 7 bases from J, the junction kept 5 bases outside the gene matches. CDR1 is KGHSH, CDR2 LQKENI, per germline. Sequencing used immunoSEQ multiplex PCR; TCRdb keeps in-frame clones, though not all of them. This table has 300,000 to 450,000 clones, roughly 86% appearing once. With regard to this clone: The sample holds other DNA sequences that translate to the same CDR3.

The rearrangement joins TRBV18 to TRBJ1-5; 8 bases align to TRBD1. The TCR originated in a middle-aged man in a cohort exposed to, infected with or recovered from COVID-19 (not recorded which). The sequencing sample was made of PBMCs or T cells enriched from blood (not recorded which). The CDR3 is CASSPDRDQPQHF. The CDR3 DNA is TGTGCCAGCTCTCCGGACAGGGACCAGCCCCAGCATTTT.